This T cell receptor beta chain was retrieved from a study of CD8 T cells in ankylosing spondylitis. Study observations and caveats: In synovial fluid and blood from reactive arthritis, some motif variants were previously reported. It appeared that ankylosing spondylitis blood was characterized by a TCR beta motif of fewer than ten highly homologous variants. Disease-linked clones bore a CD8+ phenotype, appearing relatively rarely in peripheral blood.

CDR3 length: 14 amino acids. The V gene end was trimmed by 7 bases and the J gene end by 4 bases; junction bases not matched to a gene: 5. CDR1 and CDR2 (germline): LNHDA, SQIVND (reference sequence). It was by quantitative 5'-RACE with molecular barcodes that TCR beta libraries were made. TCRdb fed the 5' RACE reads into MiXCR, producing one record per CDR3 protein. The sample carries more than 150,000 distinct CDR3 sequences, around a sixth recorded once. As concerns this clonotype: The antigen remains unidentified.

The clonotype comes from a male donor aged 10-35 years with ankylosing spondylitis or in good health (not recorded which). The V gene is TRBV19, the J gene TRBJ1-5; 9 bases are shared with TRBD1. The sequenced sample was blood, either unsorted or a sorted T cell fraction (not recorded which). CDR3 sequence (DNA): TGTGCCAGTACCGGGACAGGGAGAAATCAGCCCCAGCATTTT. This encodes CASTGTGRNQPQHF. Combining the CDR3 with reference TRBV19 and TRBJ1-5 gives the whole variable domain DGGITQSPKYLFRKEGQNVTLSCEQNLNHDAMYWYRQDPGQGLRLIYYSQIVNDFQKGDIAEGYSVSREKKESFPLTVTSAQKNPTAFYLCASTGTGRNQPQHFGDGTRLSIL.